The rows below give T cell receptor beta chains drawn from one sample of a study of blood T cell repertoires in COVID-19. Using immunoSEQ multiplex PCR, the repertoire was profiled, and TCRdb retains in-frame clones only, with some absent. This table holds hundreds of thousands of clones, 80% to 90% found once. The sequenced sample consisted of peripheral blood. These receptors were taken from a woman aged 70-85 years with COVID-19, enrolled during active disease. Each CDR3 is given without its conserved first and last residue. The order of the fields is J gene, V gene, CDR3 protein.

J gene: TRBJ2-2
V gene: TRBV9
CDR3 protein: ASSASGTANTGELF

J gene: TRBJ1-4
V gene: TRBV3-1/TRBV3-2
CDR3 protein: ASSQGQGASVSKLF

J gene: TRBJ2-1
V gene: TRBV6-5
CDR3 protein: ASSWSDSPGNEQF

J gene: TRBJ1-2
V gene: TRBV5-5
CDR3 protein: ASSDRQGRVGYT

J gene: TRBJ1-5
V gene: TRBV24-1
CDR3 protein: ATSEGGVEGNQPQH

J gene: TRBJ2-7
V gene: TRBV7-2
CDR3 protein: ASSLGRTSYEQY

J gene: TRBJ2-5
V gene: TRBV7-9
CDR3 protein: ASSLGEETQY

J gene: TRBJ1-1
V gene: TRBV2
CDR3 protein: ASSEAGTAEAF

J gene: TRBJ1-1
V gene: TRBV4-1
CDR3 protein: ASSQDSGEDTEAF

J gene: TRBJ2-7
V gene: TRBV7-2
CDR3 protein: ASSFSEQIEQY

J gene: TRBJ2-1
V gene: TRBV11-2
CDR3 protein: ASSKTSGGYEQF

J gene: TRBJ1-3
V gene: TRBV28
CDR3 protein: ASIRGGTGSGNTIY

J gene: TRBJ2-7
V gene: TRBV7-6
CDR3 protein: ASSLEVREVSYEQY

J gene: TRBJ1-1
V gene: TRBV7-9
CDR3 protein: ASSLGGRGAF

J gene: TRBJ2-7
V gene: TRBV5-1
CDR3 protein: ASSLDAGFRDEQY

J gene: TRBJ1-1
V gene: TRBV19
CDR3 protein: ATNNQGGSTEAF

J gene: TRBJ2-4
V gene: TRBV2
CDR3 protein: ASRGLLAKNIQY

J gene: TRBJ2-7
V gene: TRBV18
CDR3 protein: ASSPQLGTGRLEQY

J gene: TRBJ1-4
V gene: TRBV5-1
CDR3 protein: ASRNGGGEKLF

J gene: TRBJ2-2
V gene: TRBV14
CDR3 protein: ASSLRGAGELF

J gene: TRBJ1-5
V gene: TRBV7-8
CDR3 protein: ASSLSDRGTQPQH

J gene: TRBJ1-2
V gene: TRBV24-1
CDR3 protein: ATSGGTEGGYT